This TCR beta chain was documented in a study of persistence of HIV-infected CD4 T cells (TCRdb year 2020). With respect to the entire study: Suppressive ART had been received by participants for a median of roughly 8 years. Apart from a couple of participants who underwent leukapheresis at a single time point, peripheral blood samples of up to 180 mL were collected from participants at multiple time points. Anti-CD3/anti-CD28 stimulation activated a higher proportion of cells, with a lower memory fraction, than antigen stimulation. The study isolated CMV- and HIV-1 Gag-responding CD4+ T cells from ART-treated individuals to examine antigen-driven clonal expansion of HIV-1-infected cells. The clonality of all cells in each sorted population was measured by TCRbeta sequencing, and the clonality of infected cells was measured by proviral sequencing. The TCR cluster analysis across participants included roughly 8 participants for CMV and over 5 participants for Gag. Findings and caveats that apply to the study as a whole: TCRbeta richness in CMV- and Gag-responding cells was significantly lower than in anti-CD3/anti-CD28-responding cells; CMV-responding cells had higher oligoclonality than CD3/CD28-stimulated and Gag-responding cells. Only a small number of individuals took part in the study, and only a limited range of antigens was tested. Within the same sorted populations, TCR oligoclonality correlated with proviral oligoclonality. Antigen-responding cells were enriched for degenerate expanded CDR3beta sequences, which suggests convergent selection of CD4+ responses to CMV and Gag. Bulk TCR analyses could not be restricted to the rare CMV-responding cells that actually carried HIV-1 proviruses.

The CDR3 runs 17 residues from the cysteine to the phenylalanine. The CDR3 DNA has 51 bases and is translated from base 1. V loses 2 bases at its end and J loses 2 bases; junction bases beyond the gene matches: 7. The germline V gene sets CDR1 to SGHTA and CDR2 to FQGTGA. Concerning this clone itself: Its binding antigen is unknown. The sample holds no much larger clone one base away, and base qualities are not on file.

Per the publication, the treatment or condition label means: suppressive antiretroviral therapy. Cells were stimulated with anti-CD3/anti-CD28 magnetic beads as a nonspecific positive control representing the CD4+ T cell repertoire. CD4+ T cells that responded were sorted based on upregulation of both CD40 ligand and CD69. HIV-1-infected adults in whom suppressive ART had been started during chronic infection were enrolled as participants. Plasma HIV-1 RNA had been undetectable (below 50 copies/mL) in participants for at least 4 years. To be included, a participant needed positive CMV serology and a CD4+ T cell count above 400 cells/uL. Before stimulation, PBMCs were isolated using density centrifugation and then depleted of CD8+ T cells. For approximately 17 hours, CD8-depleted PBMCs were stimulated with anti-CD28/CD49d costimulation, a CD40-blocking antibody, and enfuvirtide, which was added to prevent new infections. Sorting was done on either a Beckman Coulter MoFlo Legacy or an XDP sorter, and propidium iodide was used to exclude dead cells. Genomic DNA was extracted using the QIAamp DNA Mini Kit for samples with more than one million cells and using the Quick-DNA Microprep Kit for all other samples.

The immunoSEQ hsTCRB assay version 4 in survey mode was used to sequence TCRbeta repertoires from genomic DNA. For TCRbeta sequencing, genomic DNA was diluted to 10 ng/uL, and up to roughly 1 ug was used per sample. As for the original processing: TCRbeta data were analyzed in ImmunoSeq Analyzer 3.0, with diversity computed on productive nucleotide rearrangements. Using the Immunarch R package, the improved Chao index served to estimate lower-bound TCR diversity and the Gini coefficient served to estimate clonality. When different nucleotide rearrangements encoded the same CDR3beta amino acid sequence, each rearrangement was treated as a distinct clonotype. Differential abundance analysis identified TCRbeta sequences significantly enriched in antigen-responding cells relative to anti-CD3/anti-CD28-activated cells. TCRs were clustered by predicted peptide-MHC specificity with GLIPH2, both within individual participants and across merged participant data sets. The immuneACCESS repertoire file appears here via TCRdb, limited to in-frame rearrangements. These files lack a portion of the clones; in checked studies, under half of the deficit traces to unresolved V genes, and the cause of the others is not known. The DNA was the basis for D and trimming; V, J and clone size are from that table. For this sample there are 40,000 to 45,000 clones; 90% to 95% appear just once. The ten largest clones add up to 1.8% of the sample.

This clonotype originated in an adult man with HIV who was CMV-seropositive. The material was CD4+ T cells sorted from PBMCs after 18-hour stimulation, obtained from a patient who received antiretroviral therapy. Explained via the paper, the cell subset or site label denotes: CD40L+CD69+ CD4 T cells responding to anti-CD3/anti-CD28 beads, representing the overall repertoire. The chain is made from TRBV7-3 and TRBJ2-3; 10 junctional bases match TRBD2. Here is the DNA: TGTGCCAGCAGCTTATATGGGAGCGGGGGGGCCACAGATACGCAGTATTTT. This sequence encodes CASSLYGSGGATDTQYF.